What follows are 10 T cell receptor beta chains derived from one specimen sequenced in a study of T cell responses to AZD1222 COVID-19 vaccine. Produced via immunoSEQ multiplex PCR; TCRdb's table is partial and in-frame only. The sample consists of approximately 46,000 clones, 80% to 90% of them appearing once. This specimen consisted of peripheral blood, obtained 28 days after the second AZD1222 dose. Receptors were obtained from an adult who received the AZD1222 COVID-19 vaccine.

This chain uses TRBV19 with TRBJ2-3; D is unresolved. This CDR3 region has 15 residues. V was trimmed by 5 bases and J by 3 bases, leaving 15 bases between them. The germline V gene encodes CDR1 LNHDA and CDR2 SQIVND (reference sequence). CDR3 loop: CASSPRGVRTDTQYF. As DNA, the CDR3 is TGTGCCAGTAGTCCACGTGGGGTTAGGACAGATACGCAGTATTTT.

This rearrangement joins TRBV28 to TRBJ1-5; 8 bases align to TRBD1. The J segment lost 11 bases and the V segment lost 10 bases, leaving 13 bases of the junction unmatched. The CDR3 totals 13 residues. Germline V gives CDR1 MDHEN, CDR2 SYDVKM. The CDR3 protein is CATNGQGKGAQHF. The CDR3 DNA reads TGTGCCACCAATGGACAGGGAAAAGGAGCCCAGCATTTT.

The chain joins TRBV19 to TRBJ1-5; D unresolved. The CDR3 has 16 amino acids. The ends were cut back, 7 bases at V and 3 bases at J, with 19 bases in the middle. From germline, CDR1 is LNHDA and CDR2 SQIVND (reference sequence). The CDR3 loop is CASTRSGPSANQPQHF. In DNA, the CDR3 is TGTGCCAGTACCCGTTCCGGGCCTAGTGCCAATCAGCCCCAGCATTTT.

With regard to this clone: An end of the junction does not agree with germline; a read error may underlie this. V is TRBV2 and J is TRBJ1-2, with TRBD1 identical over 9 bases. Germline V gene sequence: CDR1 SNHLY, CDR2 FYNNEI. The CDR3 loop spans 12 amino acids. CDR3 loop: CASSGGRDRAAF. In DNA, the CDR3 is TGTGCCAGCAGCGGTGGTAGGGACAGGGCGGCCTTC.

The CDR3 DNA follows: TGTGCCAGCAGCCAATCGGACCACTCCTACGAGCAGTACTTC. It translates to CASSQSDHSYEQYF. The rearrangement joins TRBV3-1 (or the pseudogene TRBV3-2) to TRBJ2-7, with no clear D. Per germline, CDR1 LGHDT and CDR2 YNNKEL (reference sequence). The CDR3 has 14 residues. Deletions cut 2 bases from V and 0 bases from J, with 8 bases between.

The CDR3 region has the DNA TGTGCCACCAGTGATACCGACCCCACTAGGTCCTACAATGAGCAGTTCTTC. It is translated as CATSDTDPTRSYNEQFF. This sequence joins TRBV24-1 and TRBJ2-1, with D tentatively TRBD2 (5 bases). The germline gives CDR1 KGHDR, CDR2 SFDVKD. The CDR3 is 17 amino acids. The germline V and J ends were trimmed by 3 bases and 1 base, with 15 bases remaining between them.

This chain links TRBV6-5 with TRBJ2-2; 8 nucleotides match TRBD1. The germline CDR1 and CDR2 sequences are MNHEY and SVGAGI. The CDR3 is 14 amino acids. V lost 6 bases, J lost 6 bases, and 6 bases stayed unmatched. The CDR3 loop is CASRADRVAGELFF. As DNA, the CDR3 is TGTGCCAGCAGGGCGGACAGGGTGGCCGGGGAGCTGTTTTTT.

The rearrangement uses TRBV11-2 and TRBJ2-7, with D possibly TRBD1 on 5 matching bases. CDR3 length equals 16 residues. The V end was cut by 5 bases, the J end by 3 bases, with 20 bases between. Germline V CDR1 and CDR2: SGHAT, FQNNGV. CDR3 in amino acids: CASSRDSHSLIYEQYF. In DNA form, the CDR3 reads TGTGCCAGCAGCCGAGACAGTCACAGTTTAATCTACGAGCAGTACTTC.

CDR3 loop: CATSDSTKGPRQFF. As DNA, the CDR3 is TGTGCCACCAGTGATTCTACCAAGGGTCCTAGGCAGTTCTTC. The genes are TRBV24-1 and TRBJ2-1; D uncertain. Germline V gives CDR1 KGHDR, CDR2 SFDVKD. Trimming left V 2 bases short and J 12 bases short, with 16 bases between. The CDR3 totals 14 residues.

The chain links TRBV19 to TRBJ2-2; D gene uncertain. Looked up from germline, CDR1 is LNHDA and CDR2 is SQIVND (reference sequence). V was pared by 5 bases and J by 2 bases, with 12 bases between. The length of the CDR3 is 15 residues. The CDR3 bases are TGTGCCAGTAGTCCGAGGCAGCTAAACACCGGGGAGCTGTTTTTT. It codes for CASSPRQLNTGELFF.